The sequence of this T cell receptor (beta chain) was determined in a study of cytomegalovirus exposure and HLA in healthy donors. Regarding the study as a whole: Later analysis found that TCR beta chains associated with HLA were more clonally expanded than other, equally common chains. Excluded: some indistinguishable V segments such as TRBV6-2 and TRBV6-3. Highest at DRB1 and lowest at HLA-C, TCR association rates differed among HLA loci in a later analysis.

Germline V gives CDR1 SNHLY, CDR2 FYNNEI. Germline trimming cut 6 bases from V and 4 bases from J; bases unmatched to any gene: 8. The CDR3 has 15 amino acids. The study ran its PCR with 60 Vbeta and 13 Jbeta primers. As handled by the study authors: Unique TCR beta chains numbered around 75 million in a later analysis, with some 9.9 million shared. The data were produced by immunoSEQ multiplex PCR, yet TCRdb's version contains in-frame clones alone and is incomplete. V and J calls plus clone size are reproduced from that table; the DNA served to infer D and trimming. The sample holds roughly 190,000 clones; roughly four fifths are singletons and the top ten take 2% to 2.5%. In regard to this clone: Its specificity is unknown.

Sample: PBMCs. The sequence was obtained from a woman in her 30s in good health and CMV-seropositive. This chain uses TRBV2 with TRBJ1-1, with TRBD1 identical over 10 bases. The DNA of the CDR3 is TGTGCCAGCAGGCGGGACAGGGGCGAATTCACTGAAGCTTTCTTT. Its protein product is CASRRDRGEFTEAFF.